Listed here are 26 T cell receptor beta chains from one sample, sequenced in a study of OX40 agonist ivuxolimab in advanced cancers. Sequencing used immunoSEQ multiplex PCR; TCRdb keeps in-frame clones, though not all of them. The sample includes 70,000 to 85,000 clones, about 89% seen only once; the top ten take about 5.5%. Sequenced material: CD4+ or CD8+ T cells sorted from blood, taken in a trial of the OX40 agonist ivuxolimab. These receptors all stem from an adult with an advanced solid tumor such as melanoma, head and neck, liver or kidney cancer.

The chain links TRBV19 to TRBJ2-1; 13 bases line up with TRBD2. With 5 bases clipped from V and 1 base from J, the junction kept 5 bases outside the gene matches. CDR1 is LNHDA and CDR2 is SQIVND in the germline V gene (reference sequence). This CDR3 comprises 17 residues. CDR3 coding DNA: TGTGCCAGTAGTGCGACTAGCGGGAGGCGATCCTACAATGAGCAGTTCTTC. This sequence encodes CASSATSGRRSYNEQFF.

In this sample, this clone turned up once. This sequence joins TRBV28 and TRBJ1-1; TRBD1 is a possible D gene (6 bases). The germline CDR1 and CDR2 sequences are MDHEN and SYDVKM. The length of the CDR3 is 18 residues. Trimming cost V 3 bases and J 5 bases, with 25 bases left between them. CDR3 nucleotides: TGTGCCAGCAGTTTTATCCAGGCAGGGGCCTTAGATACTACTGAAGCTTTCTTT. Its protein product is CASSFIQAGALDTTEAFF. Supplemented by reference TRBV28 and TRBJ1-1, the full variable domain reads DVKVTQSSRYLVKRTGEKVFLECVQDMDHENMFWYRQDPGLGLRLIYFSYDVKMKEKGDIPEGYSVSREKKERFSLILESASTNQTSMYLCASSFIQAGALDTTEAFFGQGTRLTVV.

The chain combines TRBV27 with TRBJ2-5; TRBD2 matches at 12 bases. Per germline, CDR1 MNHEY and CDR2 SMNVEV (reference sequence). Trimming at V came to 5 bases and at J to 3 bases, leaving 4 bases not matched to a gene. The CDR3 contains 15 residues. CDR3 loop: CASSTRLAGEETQYF. CDR3 DNA: TGTGCCAGCAGTACCAGACTAGCGGGAGAAGAGACCCAGTACTTC.

This chain joins TRBV4-2 and TRBJ1-1, with D unresolved. Trimming removed 0 bases from V and 2 bases from J, with 13 bases in between. This CDR3 has 16 residues. CDR1 and CDR2 from the germline V gene are LGHNA and YNFKEQ. As DNA, the CDR3 is TGTGCCAGCAGCCAAGATCAAATTAGGCAAAACACTGAAGCTTTCTTT. Its protein product is CASSQDQIRQNTEAFF.

The CDR3 DNA is TGTGCCAGCTCTCACAGGGAAGGATCCTACGAGCAGTACTTC. Translating it yields CASSHREGSYEQYF. This chain uses TRBV18 with TRBJ2-7; D is perhaps TRBD1 (6 bases). V lost 6 bases to trimming and J lost 1 base, with 13 bases between them. Germline V gene lookup returns CDR1 KGHSH and CDR2 LQKENI. The CDR3 is made up of 14 amino acids. Full variable domain (missing parts from reference TRBV18 and TRBJ2-7): NAGVMQNPRHLVRRRGQEARLRCSPMKGHSHVYWYRQLPEEGLKFMVYLQKENIIDESGMPKERFSAEFPKEGPSILRIQQVVRGDSAAYFCASSHREGSYEQYFGPGTRLTVT.

The chain is built from TRBV13 and TRBJ1-5; TRBD1 might be the D (6 bases). The CDR3 consists of 14 residues. V lost 2 bases and J lost 6, with 11 bases in between. Germline CDR1 and CDR2: PRHDT and FYEKMQ (reference sequence). CDR3 bases: TGTGCCAGCAGCTTAAACAGGGCGGGTCAGCCCCAGCATTTT. This translates into CASSLNRAGQPQHF.

This clone has only one observation. V and J are TRBV6-5 and TRBJ2-6; D remains unclear. CDR1 is MNHEY, CDR2 SVGAGI, per germline. The CDR3 runs 15 residues. The germline V and J ends were trimmed by 3 bases and 0 bases, with 6 bases remaining between them. The CDR3, as DNA: TGTGCCAGCAGTTATAGTAACTCTGGGGCCAACGTCCTGACTTTC. Residues: CASSYSNSGANVLTF.

This clone is a singleton in its sample. The V gene is TRBV27, the J gene TRBJ2-3, with 13 bases that match TRBD2. CDR1 MNHEY and CDR2 SMNVEV come from the germline V gene (reference sequence). The CDR3 loop spans 19 amino acids. J lost 3 bases, V lost 7 bases, and 16 bases had no gene match. The CDR3 reads CASNDPPGLAGQSTDTQYF. For the CDR3, the DNA is TGTGCCAGCAACGATCCACCGGGACTAGCGGGACAGTCAACAGATACGCAGTATTTT.

This chain uses TRBV7-9 with TRBJ2-6, with D tentatively TRBD1 (5 bases). Germline CDR1 is SEHNR and CDR2 is FQNEAQ (reference sequence). The V end was cut by 0 bases, the J end by 3 bases, with 9 bases between. The CDR3 totals 16 residues. CDR3 in DNA: TGTGCCAGCAGCTTAGCCCTGGGGCTTGGGGCCAACGTCCTGACTTTC. Translating gives CASSLALGLGANVLTF.

This clone has just one count. V gene TRBV11-2 combines with J gene TRBJ1-1; no clear D gene. V lost 1 base, J lost 7 bases, and 10 bases lay in between. Germline V gene data show CDR1 as SGHAT and CDR2 as FQNNGV. The CDR3 extends over 13 amino acids. This CDR3 reads CASSLAGEVEAFF. The CDR3 DNA reads as TGTGCCAGCAGCTTAGCCGGCGAAGTTGAAGCTTTCTTT.

The CDR3 here is CASSQAPLFNSGDSYEQYF. In DNA form, the CDR3 reads TGCGCCAGCAGCCAAGCTCCCTTGTTTAATAGCGGGGATAGTTACGAGCAGTACTTC. The chain recombines TRBV4-1 with TRBJ2-7, with 8 bases aligning to TRBD2. The CDR3 has 19 residues. V shed 1 base and J 4 bases; nucleotides not matched to a gene: 18. Germline V gene lookup returns CDR1 MGHRA and CDR2 YSYEKL.

This clone has just a few counts. The gene calls are TRBV27 and TRBJ1-5, with no clear D. Looked up from germline, CDR1 is MNHEY and CDR2 is SMNVEV (reference sequence). V lost 2 bases and J 6 bases, leaving 14 bases between the germline ends. The CDR3 is made up of 15 amino acids. The CDR3 region is CASSLLGAGLQPQHF. The CDR3 bases are TGTGCCAGCAGTTTACTTGGTGCGGGTCTTCAGCCCCAGCATTTT.

The chain links TRBV7-9 to TRBJ1-2; 9 bases map to TRBD1. The CDR3 is 14 amino acids. Trimming removed 4 bases from V and 10 bases from J; junction bases left unmatched: 10. Germline V gives CDR1 SEHNR, CDR2 FQNEAQ (reference sequence). The CDR3 is CASSSSPGTGYYTF. The CDR3 DNA sequence: TGTGCCAGCAGCTCGTCCCCCGGGACAGGGTACTACACCTTC.

The CDR3 spells CASSVGAGTNYEQYF. CDR3 DNA: TGTGCCAGCAGCGTAGGGGCAGGGACTAACTACGAGCAGTACTTC. This sequence joins TRBV9 and TRBJ2-7; 7 bases are shared with TRBD2. The junction had 6 bases not matched to a gene; V was cut back by 0 bases and J by 3 bases. CDR3 size: 15 residues. CDR1 and CDR2 (germline): SGDLS, YYNGEE. The full variable domain, in which reference TRBV9 and TRBJ2-7 provide the parts outside the CDR3, is DSGVTQTPKHLITATGQRVTLRCSPRSGDLSVYWYQQSLDQGLQFLIQYYNGEERAKGNILERFSAQQFPDLHSELNLSSLELGDSALYFCASSVGAGTNYEQYFGPGTRLTVT.

CDR3 nucleotides: TGTGCCAGCAGCTTAGTGGGACTAGCTGTCGAGCAGTACTTC. This translates into CASSLVGLAVEQYF. The rearrangement links TRBV11-2 to TRBJ2-7; 9 bases are shared with TRBD2. Germline V gives CDR1 SGHAT, CDR2 FQNNGV. This CDR3 has 14 residues. After removal of 1 base from V and 6 bases from J, the junction contained 4 bases not matched to a gene.

The chain is built from TRBV4-3 and TRBJ1-4; the D is unclear. This CDR3 has 16 residues. The V end lost 0 bases, the J end lost 0 bases, and 8 bases lay between the germline ends. Germline values: CDR1 LGHNA, CDR2 YSLEER. CDR3 nucleotide sequence: TGCGCCAGCAGCCAAGATTATTTTTCAACTAATGAAAAACTGTTTTTT. Translating gives CASSQDYFSTNEKLFF.

The rearrangement links TRBV5-6 to TRBJ2-3; a weak D match, TRBD1 (6 bases). From germline, CDR1 is SGHDT and CDR2 YYEEEE. Trimming took 0 bases from V and 0 from J, leaving 11 bases between them. The CDR3 is made up of 16 amino acids. The CDR3 nucleotides read TGTGCCAGCAGCTTGGATACAGGGATCAGCACAGATACGCAGTATTTT. As protein: CASSLDTGISTDTQYF.

This clone is judged medium-sized. The sample has other DNA sequences that encode this CDR3 too. This chain links TRBV6-5 with TRBJ2-4, with a tentative D call TRBD2 (7 bases). V was shortened by 6 bases and J by 6 bases, with 12 bases between the two germline ends. The germline gives CDR1 MNHEY, CDR2 SVGAGI. The CDR3 spans 13 residues. Here the CDR3 reads CASSYREGNIQYF. The DNA of the CDR3 is TGTGCCAGCAGCTACAGGGAGGGAAACATTCAGTACTTC.

The J gene is TRBJ1-1, the V gene TRBV5-1, with 8 bases aligning to TRBD1. From germline, CDR1 is SGHRS and CDR2 YFSETQ. V shed 0 bases and J 3 bases; nucleotides not matched to a gene: 4. The CDR3 consists of 15 residues. CDR3 coding DNA: TGCGCCAGCAGCTTGGGGACAGGGATAGACACTGAAGCTTTCTTT. As protein: CASSLGTGIDTEAFF.

The gene calls are TRBV19 and TRBJ2-1, with 11 bases aligning to TRBD2. From germline, CDR1 is LNHDA and CDR2 SQIVND (reference sequence). V lost 5 bases, J lost 6 bases, and 12 bases stayed unmatched. This CDR3 comprises 17 residues. Here the CDR3 reads CASSAGIGLAGLNEQFF. The CDR3 DNA reads TGTGCCAGTAGTGCGGGGATCGGACTAGCGGGCCTCAATGAGCAGTTCTTC.

The gene calls are TRBV9 and TRBJ1-6; TRBD1 agrees at 8 bases. From germline, CDR1 is SGDLS and CDR2 YYNGEE. V was clipped by 3 bases and J by 5 bases; unmatched bases: 7. There are 16 residues in the CDR3. The CDR3 DNA reads as TGTGCCAGCAGCGCGATTGGACAGGGCGATAATTCACCCCTCCACTTT. Protein sequence: CASSAIGQGDNSPLHF. Together with reference TRBV9 and TRBJ1-6, the CDR3 gives the full variable domain: DSGVTQTPKHLITATGQRVTLRCSPRSGDLSVYWYQQSLDQGLQFLIQYYNGEERAKGNILERFSAQQFPDLHSELNLSSLELGDSALYFCASSAIGQGDNSPLHFGNGTRLTVT.

This clone has just a few counts. V and J are TRBV14 and TRBJ2-2, with D perhaps TRBD1 (6 bases). Per germline, CDR1 SGHDN and CDR2 FVKESK. The CDR3 extends over 18 amino acids. Trimming cost V 1 base and J 2 bases, with 17 bases left between them. This CDR3 is CASSQVPQNRDNTGELFF. DNA for the CDR3: TGTGCCAGCAGCCAAGTCCCCCAAAACAGGGATAACACCGGGGAGCTGTTTTTT. The full variable domain, completed using reference TRBV14 and TRBJ2-2, is EAGVTQFPSHSVIEKGQTVTLRCDPISGHDNLYWYRRVMGKEIKFLLHFVKESKQDESGMPNNRFLAERTGGTYSTLKVQPAELEDSGVYFCASSQVPQNRDNTGELFFGEGSRLTVL.

CDR3 sequence: CASSPLSDEQFF. Here the CDR3 DNA reads TGTGCCAGCAGCCCCCTCAGCGATGAGCAGTTCTTC. J is TRBJ2-1 and V is TRBV7-9; D not certain. Trimming shortened V by 5 bases and J by 8 bases, and 10 bases separated the two germline ends. Germline V gene data show CDR1 as SEHNR and CDR2 as FQNEAQ (reference sequence). The length of the CDR3 is 12 residues.

The V gene is TRBV4-1, the J gene TRBJ2-1, with D hard to call. This CDR3 has 12 amino acids. V lost 1 base, J lost 5 bases, and 3 bases lay in between. Germline values: CDR1 MGHRA, CDR2 YSYEKL. The CDR3 here is CASSQGDNEQFF. The CDR3 nucleotides read TGCGCCAGCAGCCAAGGGGACAATGAGCAGTTCTTC.

The J gene is TRBJ2-2, the V gene TRBV29-1; 12 bases line up with TRBD2. Trimming removed 8 bases from V and 1 base from J; junction bases left unmatched: 5. Germline assignment: CDR1 SQVTM and CDR2 ANQGSEA. The length of the CDR3 is 15 residues. CDR3 nucleotides: TGCAGCTCGACTAGCGGGAGTCAGAACACCGGGGAGCTGTTTTTT. Protein: CSSTSGSQNTGELFF.

The gene calls are TRBV9 and TRBJ2-2; TRBD2 aligns across 8 bases. There are 14 residues in the CDR3. The J segment lost 1 base and the V segment lost 6 bases, leaving 2 bases of the junction unmatched. Germline V gene sequence: CDR1 SGDLS, CDR2 YYNGEE. The CDR3 loop reads CASKSGRNTGELFF. CDR3 coding DNA: TGTGCCAGCAAGAGCGGGAGGAACACCGGGGAGCTGTTTTTT.